These T cell receptor beta chains were read from a single sample in a study of blood T cells in healthy people across ages. One entry per CDR3 protein, called by TCRdb with MiXCR from the 5' RACE reads. The sample consists of about 580,000 distinct CDR3 sequences, around 48% of them appearing once. Sequences were obtained from blood. Every receptor here comes from a man aged 80 or over in good health. The CDR3 runs from the conserved cysteine through the conserved F or W. Rows give clone size only sometimes, using once, few, many, or a class for an expanded clone.

j_call	v_call	clone_size	cdr3_aa
TRBJ2-2	TRBV7-3	NA	CASSLGTTGTGELFF
TRBJ2-1	TRBV4-3	few	CASSQLEGRAQQFF
TRBJ2-7	TRBV5-1	NA	CASSLGQPSSYEQYF
TRBJ2-7	TRBV9	NA	CASSVTGLSYEQYF
TRBJ1-1	TRBV29-1	NA	CSVVDTEAFF
TRBJ1-6	TRBV20-1	many	CSARDTGRGSYNSPLHF
TRBJ1-5	TRBV18	NA	CASSPSGQNQPQHF
TRBJ2-5	TRBV5-1	few	CASSLDVPRGETQYF
TRBJ2-1	TRBV29-1	NA	CSVGGGNRGRNEQFF
TRBJ1-2	TRBV20-1	few	CSARPTGQGIYGYTF
TRBJ2-7	TRBV6-6	NA	CASSFDNLYEQYF
TRBJ2-3	TRBV6-5	NA	CASSLRAYTDTQYF
TRBJ1-6	TRBV4-3	NA	CASSQEQGKAPLHF
TRBJ2-1	TRBV5-1	many	CASSRQGEYNEQFF
TRBJ2-2	TRBV7-2	NA	CASSLDSTRSFGELFF
TRBJ2-5	TRBV7-2	NA	CASSVWAKETQYF
TRBJ2-1	TRBV7-8	NA	CANRYGGEGNEQFF
TRBJ1-1	TRBV6-6	NA	CASCVARGAEAFF
TRBJ2-3	TRBV29-1	NA	CSVAQTGASTDTQYF
TRBJ2-7	TRBV6-6	NA	CASSLDGGGSYEQYF
TRBJ2-5	TRBV7-2	many	CASSFTETQYF
TRBJ2-2	TRBV15	NA	CATSRDRTGSGELFF
TRBJ2-6	TRBV6-1	NA	CATPRDRELPGANVLTF
TRBJ2-1	TRBV27	once	CASTRTSGSRETQFF
TRBJ1-2	TRBV6-6	many	CASRTRDRDGYTF
TRBJ2-4	TRBV28	few	CASSFWGQGRITKNIQYF
TRBJ2-6	TRBV12-3/TRBV12-4	NA	CASRNRADGAGANVLTF
TRBJ1-5	TRBV4-3	few	CASSQDSGQPQHF
TRBJ1-1	TRBV6-5	few	CASTGPKGTEAFF
TRBJ2-7	TRBV29-1	NA	CSGGTGDNEQYF
TRBJ1-1	TRBV6-6	many	CASSYSGTGRGSTEAFF
TRBJ2-6	TRBV2	many	CASRRSGANVLTF
TRBJ2-7	TRBV10-3	few	CAISGPPGRGVRDEQYF
TRBJ2-1	TRBV6-6	many	CASSYRLGQEGGNEQFF
TRBJ2-6	TRBV7-9	NA	CASSLARAGANVLTF
TRBJ2-5	TRBV20-1	NA	CSAQDRGLPQETQYF